This T cell receptor beta chain was obtained from a study of T-cell reconstitution after alpha-beta-depleted transplantation in children (TCRdb year 2016). General notes on the study: Using TCR repertoire profiling, the study quantitatively followed how T-cell immune reconstitution unfolded in children after TCRalphabeta/CD19-depleted allogeneic hematopoietic cell transplantation.

Details on this clonotype: No antigen is known for it. No much larger clone exists at a distance of one base, and base qualities are not known.

What the work shows at the level of the full study, not this receptor alone: Hyperexpanded clone frequencies declined over subsequent months; after one year, T-cell counts and TCRbeta diversity were mostly attributed to newly produced T cells. In some patients, the high TCRbeta diversity seen at day 60 was put down to recipient T cells and intrathymic progenitors that had survived conditioning. The apparently early recovery of alphabetaT-cell counts about two months after transplant reportedly depended on only several hundred rapidly expanded clones that came from non-depleted graft cells.

The intended sense of this specimen's treatment or condition label: allogeneic hematopoietic cell transplantation with graft depleted of TCRalphabeta T cells and CD19 B cells. TCRalphabeta/CD19-depleted allogeneic hematopoietic cell grafts were given to the transplant recipients, all of whom were children. The library came from PCR. The listed sequencing device is Illumina HiSeq 2500. Molecular barcoding was employed in the preparation of TCR libraries, with unique molecular identifiers being used to normalize TCRbeta repertoire quantification. TCRdb reworked the public reads: Q25 trimming with fastp, MiXCR clone assembly, productive beta chains retained. Each entry merges the rows of one CDR3 protein and shows their most common DNA and genes. The sample table lists roughly 340,000 distinct CDR3 sequences, around 15% of them with a count of one. Roughly 40% of the sample comes from the top ten. Reading from cysteine to phenylalanine, the CDR3 counts 16 amino acids. Of all the DNA, just the CDR3 is kept, 48 bases in frame from base 1. Cut back by 4 bases and 1 base, the V and J ends lie 14 bases apart. Reading the germline V gene gives CDR1 SGHRS and CDR2 YFSETQ.

The chain is assembled from TRBV5-1 and TRBJ2-2, and possibly TRBD2, on 5 matching bases. This TCR was recovered from a male patient aged 2 to 9 who had a stem cell transplant for acute lymphoblastic leukemia, so the T cells may come from the graft donor. This specimen consisted of PBMCs, mostly from graft donor cells, obtained 360 days after TCRalphabeta/CD19-depleted stem cell transplant. The nucleotide sequence reads as follows: TGCGCCAGCAGCCTCGAGGACTTTCTGAACACCGGGGAGCTGTTTTTT. Translated, this is CASSLEDFLNTGELFF.